Reported below is one T cell receptor (beta chain). In its sample, this clonotype was seen many times. Its antigen is still unknown. At one of its ends the junction is not consistent with the germline gene, which may arise from a read error. This sample stems from a study of breast tumors, draining lymph nodes, adjacent tissues (dated by TCRdb to between 2015 and 2016). For the wider study: TCR beta repertoires were compared across tumor, adjacent nontumor tissue and axillary lymph nodes obtained from breast cancer patients. In human breast cancer, the study set out to assess how tumor, surrounding tissue and draining lymph node repertoires relate to one another and whether T cells might be exchanged between them. General findings and caveats noted by the study authors: The study presented the conclusion that tumor T cells originate in lymph nodes as consistent with a hypothesis, not as something directly demonstrated. The data were judged consistent with most tumor T cells deriving from the lymph node and then expanding within tumor tissue. Tumors showed preferential V and J gene usage, and their T-cell repertoire diversity fell below that of lymph nodes yet above that of nontumor tissue. Tumor and nontumor tissue repertoires were found to be significantly more similar in luminal-like than in basal-like breast cancer.

Sequencing took place on an Illumina HiSeq 2000. TCR beta chain libraries were generated by multiplex PCR amplification. The amplified TCR beta chain products were analyzed by high-throughput sequencing. TCRdb trimmed public reads at Q25 via fastp, called clones via MiXCR and kept in-frame beta chains. Identical CDR3 proteins give one entry, which carries the most common genes and DNA. The sample table shows roughly 70,000 distinct CDR3 sequences, and approximately 40% are seen once. More than 7.5% of the sample is held by the ten biggest clonotypes. Source material: breast tumor tissue. This TCR was recovered from a female donor with breast cancer. Some clones in this sample may be carry-over from other donors' samples.

Read as DNA, the sequence is TGTGCCAGCAGCTTAGCGATAAGCGGGGGGCGCCAAGAGCCCCAGTACTTC. Its coded protein is CASSLAISGGRQEPQYF. Rearrangement joined TRBV7-9 to TRBJ2-5, with 9 junctional bases fitting TRBD2. The germline V gene (reference sequence) supplies CDR1 SEHNR and CDR2 FQNEAQ. The CDR3 sequence holds 17 residues, the cysteine and phenylalanine included. Only the CDR3 portion is preserved as DNA: 51 bases, with reading frame beginning at the first base.